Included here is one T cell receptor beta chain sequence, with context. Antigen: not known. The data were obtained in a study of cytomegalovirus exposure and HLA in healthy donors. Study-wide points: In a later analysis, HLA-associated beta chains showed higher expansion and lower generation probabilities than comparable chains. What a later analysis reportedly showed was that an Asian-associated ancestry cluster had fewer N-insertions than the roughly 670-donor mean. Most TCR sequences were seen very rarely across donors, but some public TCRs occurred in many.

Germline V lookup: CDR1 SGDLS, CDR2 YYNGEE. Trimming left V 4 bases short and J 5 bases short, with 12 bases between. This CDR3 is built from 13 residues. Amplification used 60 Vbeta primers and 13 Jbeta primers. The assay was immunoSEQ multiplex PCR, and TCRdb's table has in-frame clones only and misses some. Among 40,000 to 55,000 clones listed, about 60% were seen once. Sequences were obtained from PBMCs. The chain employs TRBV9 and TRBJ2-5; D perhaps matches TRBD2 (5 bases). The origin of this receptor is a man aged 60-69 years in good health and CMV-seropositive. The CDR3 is CASSSQPGETQYF. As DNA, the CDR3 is TGTGCCAGCAGCTCTCAACCGGGGGAGACCCAGTACTTC.